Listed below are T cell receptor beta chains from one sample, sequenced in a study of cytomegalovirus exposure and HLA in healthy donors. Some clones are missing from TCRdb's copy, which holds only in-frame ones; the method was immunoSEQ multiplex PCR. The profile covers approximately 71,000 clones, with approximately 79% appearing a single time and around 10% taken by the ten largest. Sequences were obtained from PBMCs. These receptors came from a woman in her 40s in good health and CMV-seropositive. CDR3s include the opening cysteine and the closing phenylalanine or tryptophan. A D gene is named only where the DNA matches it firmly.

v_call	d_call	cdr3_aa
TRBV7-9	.	CASSFSSTIPRGTQYF
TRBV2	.	CASLSHRGSGANVLTF
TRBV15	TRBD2	CATSRDTSVYEQYF
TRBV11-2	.	CASSLGGLAKNIQYF
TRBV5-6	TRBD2	CASSSMTSGGTYNEQFF
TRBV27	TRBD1	CASSPRQGAIYGYTF
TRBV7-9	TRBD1	CASSSVRTGQAGDSPLHF
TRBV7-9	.	CASSLVGAGETQYF
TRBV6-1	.	CASSEVPGTGNEQFF
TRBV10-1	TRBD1	CASSVRQGASEQYF
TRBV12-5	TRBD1	CASDVGLPGQGQETQYF
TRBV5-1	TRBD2	CASSLEGVLAGETQYF
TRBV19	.	CASSSEFGSGYTF
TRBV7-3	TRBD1	CASSAQGAQWYEQYF
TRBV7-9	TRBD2	CASSLGGTRGDAHYEQYF
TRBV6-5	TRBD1	CASSYSTGGSYEQYF
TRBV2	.	CASREGGTEAFF
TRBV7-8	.	CASSLARGGPGYEQYF
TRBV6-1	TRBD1	CASSKASRRQGKNIQYF
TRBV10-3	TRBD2	CAIRGLAGSSYNEQFF
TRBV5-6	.	CASSPHLGGESSYEQYF
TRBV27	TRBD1	CASSRDRGQPWGGYTF
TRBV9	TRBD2	CASSMTSGETDTQYF
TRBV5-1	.	CASSLTGEETQYF
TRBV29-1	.	CSVEAGRGYEKLFF
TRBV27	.	CASSLSRKNTEAFF
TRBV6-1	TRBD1	CASSSRDRVYEQYF
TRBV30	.	CAWSVVGDYNEQFF
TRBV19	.	CASSMTLGGYTF
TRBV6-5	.	CASSDYNEQYF
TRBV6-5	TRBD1	CASSPGTAPGNTIYF
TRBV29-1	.	CSVDSGTTGNTIYF
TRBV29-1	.	CSVMGGGGVDEQFF
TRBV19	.	CASSIRGRGSYEQYF
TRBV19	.	CASSLPTPYYSEAFF
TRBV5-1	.	CASSKEQGHNYGYTF
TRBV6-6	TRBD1	CASSYDRGSQPQHF
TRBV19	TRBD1	CASRTSDRGGSKGSPFF
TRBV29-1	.	CSVSQGANSPLHF
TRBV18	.	CASSPSGALNSPLHF
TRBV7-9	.	CASNFRGGGFGAFF
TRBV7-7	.	CASSLGASTDTQYF
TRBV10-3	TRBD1	CAISESRTGEINQPQHF
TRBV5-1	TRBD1	CASSFRGRENIQYF
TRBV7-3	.	CASSLDGGIDEQYF